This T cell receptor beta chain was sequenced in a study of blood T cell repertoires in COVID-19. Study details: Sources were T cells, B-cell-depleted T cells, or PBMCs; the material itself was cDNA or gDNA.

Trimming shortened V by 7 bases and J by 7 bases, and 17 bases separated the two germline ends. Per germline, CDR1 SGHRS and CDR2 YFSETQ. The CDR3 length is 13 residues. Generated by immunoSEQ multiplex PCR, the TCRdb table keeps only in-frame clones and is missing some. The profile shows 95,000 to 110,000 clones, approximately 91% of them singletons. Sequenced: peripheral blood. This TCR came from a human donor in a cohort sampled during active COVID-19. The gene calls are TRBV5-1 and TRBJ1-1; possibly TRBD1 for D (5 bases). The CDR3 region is CASGPSRGFEAFF. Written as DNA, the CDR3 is TGCGCCAGCGGACCAAGCCGGGGGTTTGAAGCTTTCTTT.